The source of this T cell receptor beta chain is a study of beta chain features in type 1 diabetes. This clone was seen a handful of times. The sequenced template was cDNA made from the entire isolated RNA. TCRdb keeps only in-frame clones here, not all; method: immunoSEQ multiplex PCR. The sample shows approximately 160,000 clones, just over 9% of them seen only once. CDR3 length: 14 residues. Germline V lookup: CDR1 SGHTA, CDR2 FQGNSA. Trimming shortened V by 4 bases and J by 5 bases, and 14 bases separated the two germline ends. This sequence was found in a woman younger than 35 in good health. The chain recombines TRBV7-2 with TRBJ1-1, with D tentatively TRBD1 (6 bases). Sequencing used central memory CD4+ T cells from blood. Here the CDR3 reads CASSSMHRETEAFF. As DNA, the CDR3 is TGTGCCAGCAGCTCGATGCACAGGGAAACTGAAGCTTTCTTT.